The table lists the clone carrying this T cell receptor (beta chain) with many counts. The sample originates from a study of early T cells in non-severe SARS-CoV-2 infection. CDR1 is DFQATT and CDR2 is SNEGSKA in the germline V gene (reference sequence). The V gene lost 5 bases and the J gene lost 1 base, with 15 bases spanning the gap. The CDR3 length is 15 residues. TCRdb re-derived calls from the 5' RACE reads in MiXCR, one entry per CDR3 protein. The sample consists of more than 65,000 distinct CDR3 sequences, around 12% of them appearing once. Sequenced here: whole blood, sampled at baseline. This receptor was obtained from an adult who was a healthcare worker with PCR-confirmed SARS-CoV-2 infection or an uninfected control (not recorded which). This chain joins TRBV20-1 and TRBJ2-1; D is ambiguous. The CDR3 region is CSAAPGPASYNEQFF. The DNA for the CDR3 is TGCAGTGCTGCCCCAGGTCCGGCGTCCTACAATGAGCAGTTCTTC.